Each of the 27 T cell receptor beta chains below was sequenced from the same sample in a study of technical replicates of blood from a few donors. The data were produced by immunoSEQ multiplex PCR, yet TCRdb's version contains in-frame clones alone and is incomplete. This repertoire shows tens of thousands of clones, approximately 97% found once; its top ten account for 0.21%. The material sequenced was T cells isolated from PBMCs. Receptors were obtained from a human donor in good health.

The J gene is TRBJ1-1, the V gene TRBV6-1; TRBD1 agrees at 10 bases. The V gene end was trimmed by 4 bases and the J gene end by 6 bases; junction bases not matched to a gene: 5. Germline V gene data show CDR1 as MNHNS and CDR2 as SASEGT. This CDR3 has 14 amino acids. The CDR3 here is CASSVTGGAAEAFF. CDR3 in DNA: TGTGCCAGCAGTGTGACAGGGGGCGCGGCTGAAGCTTTCTTT.

V and J are TRBV2 and TRBJ2-5; 12 positions match TRBD2. The V segment lost 1 base and the J segment 4 bases; nucleotides outside the gene matches: 7. The CDR3 spans 17 residues. Germline V lookup: CDR1 SNHLY, CDR2 FYNNEI. The CDR3 reads CASSEVSWTSGTETQYF. The CDR3 coding sequence is TGTGCCAGCAGTGAAGTGAGTTGGACTAGCGGGACAGAGACCCAGTACTTC.

The V and J genes are TRBV5-4 and TRBJ1-5; possibly TRBD1 for D (5 bases). The CDR3 has 16 residues. V dropped 4 bases and J dropped 3 bases, with 17 bases sitting between them. CDR1 and CDR2 (germline): SGHNT, YYREEE (reference sequence). Here the CDR3 reads CASSLGPGEVNQPQHF. The DNA for the CDR3 is TGTGCCAGCAGCCTGGGCCCGGGGGAGGTCAATCAGCCCCAGCATTTT.

The chain recombines TRBV28 with TRBJ1-5; D ambiguous. Germline CDR1 reads MDHEN; CDR2 reads SYDVKM. V lost 5 bases to trimming and J lost 3 bases, with 17 bases between them. CDR3 length: 16 amino acids. The CDR3 spells CASSEEGKLDNQPQHF. CDR3 in DNA: TGTGCCAGCAGTGAGGAAGGAAAACTGGACAATCAGCCCCAGCATTTT. The full variable domain, rest sourced from reference TRBV28 and TRBJ1-5, is DVKVTQSSRYLVKRTGEKVFLECVQDMDHENMFWYRQDPGLGLRLIYFSYDVKMKEKGDIPEGYSVSREKKERFSLILESASTNQTSMYLCASSEEGKLDNQPQHFGDGTRLSIL.

The chain links TRBV4-2 to TRBJ2-7, with TRBD2 matching 12 bases. This CDR3 contains 16 residues. CDR1 and CDR2 (germline): LGHNA, YNFKEQ. Unmatched junction bases numbered 4, after V lost 3 bases and J lost 1 base. The DNA of the CDR3 is TGTGCCAGCAGCCAGGACCTAGCGGGGGGGTCCTACGAGCAGTACTTC. Protein product: CASSQDLAGGSYEQYF.

The CDR3 region is CASSDPGQANNEQFF. The DNA of the CDR3 is TGTGCCAGCAGCGATCCGGGACAGGCTAACAATGAGCAGTTCTTC. The gene calls are TRBV6-4 and TRBJ2-1, with 8 bases lining up with TRBD1. This CDR3 is 15 amino acids long. Looked up from germline, CDR1 is MRHNA and CDR2 is SNTAGT. V was pared by 6 bases and J by 5 bases, with 9 bases of the junction left unmatched.

The chain joins TRBV6-1 to TRBJ1-6, with 10 bases that match TRBD1. This CDR3 has 14 amino acids. With V trimmed by 6 bases and J by 9 bases, 5 bases remained unmatched. CDR1 and CDR2 from the germline V gene are MNHNS and SASEGT. The chain's CDR3 is CASRETGGGSPLHF. DNA for the CDR3: TGTGCCAGCAGGGAGACAGGGGGCGGTTCACCCCTCCACTTT.

This chain uses TRBV21-1 with TRBJ1-1; TRBD1, as called in the table, went unchecked against the DNA. TRBV21-1 is a pseudogene. The CDR3 spans 16 residues. For the CDR3, the DNA is TGTGCCAGCCTGAATACGACAGGGCCCAGGAACACTGAAGCTTTCTTT. Its protein is CASLNTTGPRNTEAFF.

The chain links TRBV5-4 to TRBJ2-7; 7 bases fit TRBD2. The CDR3 sequence is 14 residues long. The V gene's germline CDR1 is SGHNT and CDR2 YYREEE (reference sequence). With 0 bases clipped from V and 0 bases from J, the junction kept 0 bases outside the gene matches. The CDR3 spells CASSLGGSSYEQYF. CDR3 DNA sequence: TGTGCCAGCAGCTTGGGCGGGAGCTCCTACGAGCAGTACTTC.

The chain recombines TRBV5-1 with TRBJ2-7, with D possibly matching TRBD2 (6 bases). Per germline, CDR1 SGHRS and CDR2 YFSETQ. Deletions cut 4 bases from V and 3 bases from J, with 14 bases between. The CDR3 loop spans 14 amino acids. This CDR3 reads CASSITSSLYEQYF. The DNA of the CDR3 is TGCGCCAGCAGCATCACTAGCAGCCTCTACGAGCAGTACTTC.

The chain is built from TRBV7-9 and TRBJ1-1, with 8 bases identical to TRBD1. Germline V gene lookup returns CDR1 SEHNR and CDR2 FQNEAQ (reference sequence). V was pared by 4 bases and J by 13 bases, with 8 bases of the junction left unmatched. This CDR3 region has 12 residues. In DNA, the CDR3 is TGTGCCAGCAGCTCTGGTCCCGGGACAGGTTTCTTT. Translating gives CASSSGPGTGFF.

The gene calls are TRBV6-5 and TRBJ1-1, with TRBD1 as a possible D gene (5 bases). Germline assignment: CDR1 MNHEY and CDR2 SVGAGI. The CDR3 has 15 amino acids. V dropped 2 bases and J dropped 5 bases, with 15 bases sitting between them. The CDR3 is CASSYDPGVGTEAFF. The CDR3 coding sequence is TGTGCCAGCAGTTACGACCCGGGGGTGGGGACTGAAGCTTTCTTT.

This clone was observed once. The chain couples TRBV6-5 to TRBJ2-1; D may be TRBD1 (6 bases). The CDR3 consists of 13 residues. Germline V gene lookup returns CDR1 MNHEY and CDR2 SVGAGI. V was clipped by 11 bases and J by 9 bases, with 20 bases between them. The CDR3 DNA reads as TGTGCCGCTCGAAAAAGGGGGTTCGGTGAGCAGTTCTTC. Its protein product is CAARKRGFGEQFF.

The chain is built from TRBV7-9 and TRBJ1-4, with 8 bases aligning to TRBD1. The CDR3 covers 15 residues. Germline V gene lookup returns CDR1 SEHNR and CDR2 FQNEAQ (reference sequence). V was clipped by 6 bases and J by 5 bases; unmatched bases: 8. The CDR3 DNA is TGTGCCAGCAGTCCACAGGGGGGAGAGAATGAAAAACTGTTTTTT. Residues: CASSPQGGENEKLFF.

CDR3 region: CASSQDHSGQPQHF. The CDR3 DNA is TGTGCCAGCAGCCAAGATCATAGCGGCCAGCCCCAGCATTTT. The chain joins TRBV4-2 to TRBJ1-5; D gene unclear. The V gene lost 0 bases and the J gene lost 7 bases, with 10 bases spanning the gap. Germline V gene data show CDR1 as LGHNA and CDR2 as YNFKEQ. The CDR3 totals 14 residues.

The rearrangement uses TRBV7-9 and TRBJ2-5, with 7 nucleotides matching TRBD2. V lost 0 bases to trimming and J lost 2 bases; unmatched junction nucleotides: 6. Germline V gives CDR1 SEHNR, CDR2 FQNEAQ (reference sequence). The CDR3 has 16 amino acids. CDR3 region: CASSLARAGEQETQYF. In DNA form, the CDR3 reads TGTGCCAGCAGCTTAGCGCGTGCGGGAGAACAAGAGACCCAGTACTTC.

V is TRBV6-6 and J is TRBJ1-2, with TRBD1 matching over 7 bases. Per the germline V gene, CDR1 is MNHNY and CDR2 is SVGAGI (reference sequence). V dropped 10 bases and J dropped 4; count of bases not matched to a gene: 12. This CDR3 spans 14 amino acids. The CDR3 here is CAISNTGTAYGYTF. The CDR3 DNA follows: TGTGCCATCTCAAATACCGGGACAGCCTATGGCTACACCTTC.

V and J are TRBV28 and TRBJ2-7; no clear D gene. CDR1 is MDHEN and CDR2 is SYDVKM in the germline V gene. V dropped 3 bases and J dropped 7 bases, with 13 bases sitting between them. CDR3 length: 13 residues. The CDR3 bases are TGTGCCAGCAGTTTTGGTACAGTGAAGGAGCAGTACTTC. As protein: CASSFGTVKEQYF.

A single count supports this clone. The J gene is TRBJ1-2, the V gene TRBV4-1; possible D gene TRBD1, 5 bases. Germline V lookup: CDR1 MGHRA, CDR2 YSYEKL. This CDR3 has 16 amino acids. V was trimmed by 1 base and J by 6 bases, leaving 18 bases between them. CDR3 nucleotide sequence: TGCGCCAGCAGCCAAGTGGGGGGTCAACCCGAGGATGGCTACACCTTC. Protein sequence: CASSQVGGQPEDGYTF.

This clone was seen once. The rearrangement links TRBV19 to TRBJ1-1; the D is unclear. Trimming left V 7 bases short and J 4 bases short, with 19 bases between. Germline assignment: CDR1 LNHDA and CDR2 SQIVND (reference sequence). The CDR3 consists of 15 residues. The CDR3 region is CASILGGIGSTEAFF. The CDR3 nucleotides read TGTGCCAGTATCTTGGGAGGAATAGGAAGCACTGAAGCTTTCTTT.

The J gene is TRBJ1-5, the V gene TRBV28; D possibly corresponds to TRBD1 (5 bases). The CDR3 is 13 amino acids. From germline, CDR1 is MDHEN and CDR2 SYDVKM. The ends were cut back, 1 base at V and 4 bases at J, with 5 bases in the middle. The DNA of the CDR3 is TGTGCCAGCAGTTTATCAGGGAATCAGCCCCAGCATTTT. It yields the protein CASSLSGNQPQHF.

The V and J genes are TRBV27 and TRBJ2-7; 7 positions match TRBD2. V lost 1 base to trimming and J lost 5 bases; unmatched junction nucleotides: 5. There are 14 residues in the CDR3. Germline CDR1 and CDR2: MNHEY and SMNVEV (reference sequence). For the CDR3, the DNA is TGTGCCAGCAGTTTATGGGGGAGGGGCGACGAGCAGTACTTC. Amino acid sequence: CASSLWGRGDEQYF.

The chain uses TRBV27 and TRBJ1-5; D unresolved. This CDR3 contains 14 residues. CDR1 is MNHEY and CDR2 is SMNVEV in the germline V gene (reference sequence). Trimming pared 5 bases from V and 3 bases from J, leaving 11 bases between. The CDR3 region is CASSPLEANQPQHF. The CDR3 region has the DNA TGTGCCAGCAGTCCCCTCGAGGCCAATCAGCCCCAGCATTTT.

The rearrangement links TRBV28 to TRBJ2-7, with D perhaps TRBD2 (6 bases). The ends were cut back, 1 base at V and 5 bases at J, with 21 bases in the middle. CDR1 is MDHEN, CDR2 SYDVKM, per germline. The CDR3 loop spans 17 amino acids. DNA for the CDR3: TGTGCCAGCAGTTTATTACCCCTCGGGACTCCGGGTCACGAGCAGTACTTC. Encoded protein: CASSLLPLGTPGHEQYF. Based on the CDR3 plus reference TRBV28 and TRBJ2-7, the full variable domain is DVKVTQSSRYLVKRTGEKVFLECVQDMDHENMFWYRQDPGLGLRLIYFSYDVKMKEKGDIPEGYSVSREKKERFSLILESASTNQTSMYLCASSLLPLGTPGHEQYFGPGTRLTVT.

The rearrangement links TRBV2 to TRBJ1-5; D gene ambiguous. Germline V CDR1 and CDR2: SNHLY, FYNNEI. The V and J ends lost 3 bases and 1 base respectively, with 13 bases between them. This CDR3 comprises 16 residues. The CDR3, as DNA: TGTGCCAGCAGTGAGCGATCCACGGGGAGCAATCAGCCCCAGCATTTT. It is translated as CASSERSTGSNQPQHF.

J is TRBJ1-3 and V is TRBV6-1, with D hard to call. Trimming took 6 bases from V and 0 from J, leaving 6 bases between them. CDR3 length: 13 amino acids. Germline V lookup: CDR1 MNHNS, CDR2 SASEGT. The CDR3 spells CASRKSSGNTIYF. The CDR3 DNA sequence: TGTGCCAGCAGAAAGAGCTCTGGAAACACCATATATTTT.

V usage is TRBV6-5 and J usage is TRBJ1-1; the D gene is possibly TRBD1 (6 bases). CDR1 MNHEY and CDR2 SVGAGI come from the germline V gene. The CDR3 spans 15 residues. Trimming pared 0 bases from V and 8 bases from J, leaving 16 bases between. The CDR3 sequence: CASSYSQQGYFEAFF. The CDR3 DNA is TGTGCCAGCAGTTACTCGCAACAGGGTTACTTCGAAGCTTTCTTT.